This T cell receptor beta chain came from a study of CD8+ T cells in alopecia areata. For the study at large: Those treated were given oral tofacitinib at 5 to 10 mg twice daily. It was 6 to 18 months of tofacitinib, and then there were 6 months off drug.

The sample holds a few counts of this clone. Germline CDR1 is KGHSH and CDR2 is LQKENI. CDR3 length: 15 amino acids. The V end lost 3 bases, the J end lost 1 base, and 10 bases lay between the germline ends. Extracted RNA was reverse transcribed, and the resulting cDNA served as sequencing template. Libraries were prepared by immunoSEQ multiplex PCR; TCRdb keeps only in-frame clonotypes and omits some of them. The table lists about 97,000 clones, roughly two fifths of them singletons. Sequencing was carried out using CD4+ T cells sorted from blood. The receptor comes from a human donor with alopecia areata. The chain carries TRBV18 and TRBJ2-4, with D maybe TRBD1 (6 bases). This chain's CDR3 is CASSPSQGAKNIQYF. DNA of the CDR3: TGTGCCAGCTCACCGTCTCAGGGGGCCAAAAACATTCAGTACTTC.